This T cell receptor (beta chain) stems from a study of blood T cell repertoires in COVID-19. Whole-study context: Acute and convalescent COVID-19 samples came from the United States, Italy and Spain.

Germline lookup yields CDR1 MDHEN and CDR2 SYDVKM. V lost 6 bases to trimming and J lost 4 bases; unmatched junction nucleotides: 8. This CDR3 is 15 amino acids long. Original data processing: Estimation of nucleated cell counts relied on the amplification of reference gene primers. Clones were read by immunoSEQ multiplex PCR, and TCRdb kept only the in-frame ones, dropping some. V, J and clone size derive from that table, while D and trimming were established from the DNA sequence. The sample comprises some 50,000 clones, approximately 87% of which are singletons, and approximately 5% rests with the top ten.

The clonotype comes from a human donor in a cohort sampled during active COVID-19. Sequencing was done on a sample of peripheral blood. The chain has TRBV28 and TRBJ1-4; TRBD1 matches at 7 bases. In DNA form, the CDR3 reads TGTGCCAGCAGCCGAGGACAGGCCAATAATGAAAAACTGTTTTTT. Protein sequence: CASSRGQANNEKLFF.